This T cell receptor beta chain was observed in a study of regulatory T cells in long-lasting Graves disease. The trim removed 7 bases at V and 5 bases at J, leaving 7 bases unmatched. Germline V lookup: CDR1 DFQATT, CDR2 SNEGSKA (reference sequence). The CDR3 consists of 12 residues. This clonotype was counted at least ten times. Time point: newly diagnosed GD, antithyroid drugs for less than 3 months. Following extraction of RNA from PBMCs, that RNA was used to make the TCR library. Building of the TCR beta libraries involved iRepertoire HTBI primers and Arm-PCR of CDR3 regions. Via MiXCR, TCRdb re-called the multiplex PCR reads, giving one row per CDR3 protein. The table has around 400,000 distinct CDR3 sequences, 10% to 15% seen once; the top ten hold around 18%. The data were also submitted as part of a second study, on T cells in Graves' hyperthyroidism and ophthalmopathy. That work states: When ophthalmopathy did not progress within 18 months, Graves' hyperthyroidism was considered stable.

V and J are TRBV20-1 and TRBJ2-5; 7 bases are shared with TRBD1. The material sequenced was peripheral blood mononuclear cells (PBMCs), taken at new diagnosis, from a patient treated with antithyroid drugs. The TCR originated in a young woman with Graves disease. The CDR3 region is CSVDRDRETQYF. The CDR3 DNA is TGCAGTGTCGACAGGGATCGGGAGACCCAGTACTTC.